The 17 T cell receptor beta chains below come from one sample, sequenced in a study of memory CD4+ T cells and cytomegalovirus serostatus. Single viable CD3+CD4+CD8-CD45RO+ cells were sorted as the memory CD4+ T cells. Clones were read by immunoSEQ multiplex PCR, and TCRdb kept only the in-frame ones, dropping some. The sample shows just over 40,000 clones, roughly 83% of them seen only once. Sequencing was performed on memory CD4+ T cells from blood. These receptors all come from an adult in good health and CMV-seronegative.

V usage is TRBV5-1 and J usage is TRBJ1-2; D is perhaps TRBD1 (5 bases). The V and J ends lost 0 bases and 2 bases respectively, with 8 bases between them. CDR1 and CDR2 (germline): SGHRS, YFSETQ. CDR3 length: 14 residues. The CDR3 coding sequence is TGCGCCAGCAGCTTGGGTACAGGCAACTATGGCTACACCTTC. As protein: CASSLGTGNYGYTF.

This clone was detected a few times. V usage is TRBV7-3 and J usage is TRBJ2-6, with 7 nucleotides matching TRBD1. Germline V gives CDR1 SGHTA, CDR2 FQGTGA. The CDR3 is 15 residues long. V lost 5 bases, J lost 2 bases, and 3 bases stayed unmatched. The CDR3 protein is CASSPGTAGANVLTF. The DNA of the CDR3 is TGTGCCAGCAGCCCAGGGACAGCTGGGGCCAACGTCCTGACTTTC.

The chain joins TRBV6-5 to TRBJ1-6; D is undetermined. The CDR3 sequence is 14 residues long. Looked up from germline, CDR1 is MNHEY and CDR2 is SVGAGI. V lost 1 base, J lost 9 bases, and 10 bases lay in between. The CDR3 spells CASSYLGKGSPLHF. The CDR3 DNA sequence: TGTGCCAGCAGTTACTTGGGGAAAGGTTCACCCCTCCACTTT.

CDR3 region: CASSQGGQSYEQYF. The CDR3 nucleotides read TGTGCCAGCAGCCAAGGGGGACAGTCCTACGAGCAGTACTTC. The chain recombines TRBV4-2 with TRBJ2-7; 7 bases agree with TRBD1. Germline V gene lookup returns CDR1 LGHNA and CDR2 YNFKEQ. V gave up 1 base and J gave up 1 base; unmatched junction bases: 1. This CDR3 contains 14 residues.

The gene calls are TRBV5-6 and TRBJ2-1; weak D call: TRBD2 (5 bases). V was pared by 4 bases and J by 2 bases, with 16 bases between. The CDR3 length is 16 residues. Germline-derived CDR1 and CDR2 are SGHDT and YYEEEE. CDR3 in DNA: TGTGCCAGCAGCCCCCCCGGGGTATTGCCCTACAATGAGCAGTTCTTC. Its protein is CASSPPGVLPYNEQFF.

This clone was observed once. V and J are TRBV6-1 and TRBJ1-3; D is uncertain. In germline, CDR1 is MNHNS, CDR2 SASEGT. The CDR3 totals 16 residues. V was cut by 2 bases and J by 1 base, with 12 bases left in between. The DNA for the CDR3 is TGTGCCAGCAGTGAATCCACGTCGGGGTCTGGAAACACCATATATTTT. Protein product: CASSESTSGSGNTIYF.

V usage is TRBV19 and J usage is TRBJ1-2; weak D call: TRBD1 (5 bases). Per the germline V gene, CDR1 is LNHDA and CDR2 is SQIVND (reference sequence). The CDR3 totals 13 residues. V lost 5 bases, J lost 7 bases, and 14 bases lay in between. CDR3: CASSRGQGGGYTF. The CDR3 bases are TGTGCCAGTAGTCGCGGGCAGGGTGGTGGCTACACCTTC.

This chain uses TRBV7-2 with TRBJ2-5; 7 bases are a match to TRBD2. Germline V gives CDR1 SGHTA, CDR2 FQGNSA. The CDR3 totals 14 residues. V lost 5 bases, J lost 2 bases, and 5 bases stayed unmatched. The CDR3 DNA is TGTGCCAGCAGCCAAGGGACTACGCAAGAGACCCAGTACTTC. Translation: CASSQGTTQETQYF.

This clone was found once. The CDR3 sequence is CASNGGRSYNEQFF. In DNA form, the CDR3 reads TGTGCCAGCAATGGGGGCCGCTCCTACAATGAGCAGTTCTTC. The chain employs TRBV28 and TRBJ2-1; maybe TRBD1 (6 bases). CDR1 and CDR2 from the germline V gene are MDHEN and SYDVKM. The CDR3 is 14 amino acids. V was cut by 7 bases and J by 0 bases, with 10 bases left in between.

This chain uses TRBV7-2 with TRBJ2-2, with no clear D. Germline V lookup: CDR1 SGHTA, CDR2 FQGNSA. The CDR3 runs 14 residues. The V end lost 0 bases, the J end lost 3 bases, and 5 bases lay between the germline ends. The CDR3 bases are TGTGCCAGCAGCTTAGCCACGGACACCGGGGAGCTGTTTTTT. Translating gives CASSLATDTGELFF.

V gene TRBV11-2 combines with J gene TRBJ2-3, with 10 bases fitting TRBD1. CDR1 and CDR2 from the germline V gene are SGHAT and FQNNGV. J gave up 1 base and V 7 bases, and 14 bases lay outside the gene matches. This CDR3 is 18 amino acids long. CDR3 bases: TGTGCCAGCACTTCCGGGACAGGGGTCAGGTTGCGCACAGATACGCAGTATTTT. Translating it yields CASTSGTGVRLRTDTQYF.

The chain couples TRBV27 to TRBJ1-1; D possibly corresponds to TRBD1 (6 bases). The CDR3 is made up of 13 amino acids. V was trimmed by 6 bases and J by 3 bases, leaving 11 bases between them. In germline, CDR1 is MNHEY, CDR2 SMNVEV (reference sequence). This chain's CDR3 is CASRIYRDTEAFF. The CDR3 DNA follows: TGTGCCAGCAGGATATACAGGGACACTGAAGCTTTCTTT.

The rearrangement joins TRBV5-6 to TRBJ1-5; 8 bases match TRBD1. The germline V gene has CDR1 SGHDT and CDR2 YYEEEE. The CDR3 contains 15 residues. The junction had 8 bases not matched to a gene; V was cut back by 4 bases and J by 5 bases. Written as DNA, the CDR3 is TGTGCCAGCAGCAGAAGGAAGGGACAGGATCAGCCCCAGCATTTT. This codes for CASSRRKGQDQPQHF.

This rearrangement joins TRBV19 to TRBJ2-3, with 7 bases lining up with TRBD2. The CDR3 totals 13 residues. V lost 10 bases and J lost 5; bases outside the gene matches: 9. Per the germline V gene, CDR1 is LNHDA and CDR2 is SQIVND (reference sequence). Here the CDR3 DNA reads TGTGCCATTAAAGTCCGGGGGGAAGATACGCAGTATTTT. Its protein product is CAIKVRGEDTQYF.

This sequence joins TRBV6-5 and TRBJ1-1; D is ambiguous. The CDR3 runs 15 residues. V lost 5 bases and J 1 base, leaving 14 bases between the germline ends. CDR1 MNHEY and CDR2 SVGAGI come from the germline V gene. CDR3 in DNA: TGTGCCAGCAGTGGCCCTGGCGCTAAGAACACTGAAGCTTTCTTT. This sequence encodes CASSGPGAKNTEAFF.

The chain links TRBV11-2 to TRBJ2-4; no firm D call. With 5 bases removed from V and 8 bases from J, the gap between germline ends came to 10 bases. This CDR3 has 12 amino acids. Germline CDR1 is SGHAT and CDR2 is FQNNGV. The CDR3 bases are TGTGCCAGCAGCCCGAGTAGGTACATTCAGTACTTC. Its translation: CASSPSRYIQYF.

This clone was observed once. V gene TRBV6-5 combines with J gene TRBJ1-2; D possibly corresponds to TRBD1 (5 bases). Germline values: CDR1 MNHEY, CDR2 SVGAGI. Trimming left V 7 bases short and J 4 bases short, with 16 bases between. The CDR3 covers 14 residues. CDR3 protein: CASTNGGDLYGYTF. DNA of the CDR3: TGTGCCAGCACCAACGGAGGGGATCTCTATGGCTACACCTTC.